Given below is one T cell receptor (beta chain) in context. Repertoires were generated with immunoSEQ multiplex PCR, while TCRdb's copy carries only in-frame clones and drops some. The repertoire holds 55,000 to 65,000 clones, with over 75% as singletons. The data originate from a study of blood T cell repertoires in COVID-19. Study summary: Spain, Italy and the United States supplied samples that represented acute and convalescent COVID-19. T cells, B-cell-depleted T cells, or PBMCs provided the cDNA or gDNA that served as material.

There are 16 residues in the CDR3. V dropped 9 bases and J dropped 2 bases, with 20 bases sitting between them. Germline assignment: CDR1 SGHRS and CDR2 YFSETQ. Sequences were obtained from peripheral blood. This receptor was identified in a woman older than 75 with acute or convalescent COVID-19. The rearrangement links TRBV5-1 to TRBJ1-4; tentatively, D is TRBD1 (6 bases). CDR3 bases: TGCGCCACCAAAGCGGGGGGCGCTGGGACTAATGAAAAACTGTTTTTT. It yields the protein CATKAGGAGTNEKLFF.